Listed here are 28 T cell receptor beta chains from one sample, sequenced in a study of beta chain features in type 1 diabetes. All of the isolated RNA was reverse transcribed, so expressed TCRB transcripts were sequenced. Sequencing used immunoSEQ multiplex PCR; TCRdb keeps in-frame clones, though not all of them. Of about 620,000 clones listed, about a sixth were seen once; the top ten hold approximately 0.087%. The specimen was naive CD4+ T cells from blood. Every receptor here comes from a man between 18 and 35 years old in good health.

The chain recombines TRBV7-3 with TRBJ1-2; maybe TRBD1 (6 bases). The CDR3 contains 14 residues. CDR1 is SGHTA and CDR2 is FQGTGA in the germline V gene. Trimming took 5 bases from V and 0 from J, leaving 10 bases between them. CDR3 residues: CASSPQGSNYGYTF. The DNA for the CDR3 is TGTGCCAGCAGCCCACAGGGTTCTAACTATGGCTACACCTTC.

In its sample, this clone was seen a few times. CDR3 coding DNA: TGCAGCGTTACCGTGGTAAACACTGAAGCTTTCTTT. Its translation: CSVTVVNTEAFF. The V call is TRBV29-1, the J call TRBJ1-1; D is unclear. The germline V gene has CDR1 SQVTM and CDR2 ANQGSEA. Trimming cost V 5 bases and J 2 bases, with 9 bases left between them. CDR3 length: 12 amino acids.

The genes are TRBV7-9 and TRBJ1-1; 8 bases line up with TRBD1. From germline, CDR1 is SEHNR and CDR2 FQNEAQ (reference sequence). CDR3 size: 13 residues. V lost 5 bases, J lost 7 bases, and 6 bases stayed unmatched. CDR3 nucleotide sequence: TGTGCCAGCAGCCCCCAGGGGGCGGTTGAAGCTTTCTTT. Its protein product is CASSPQGAVEAFF.

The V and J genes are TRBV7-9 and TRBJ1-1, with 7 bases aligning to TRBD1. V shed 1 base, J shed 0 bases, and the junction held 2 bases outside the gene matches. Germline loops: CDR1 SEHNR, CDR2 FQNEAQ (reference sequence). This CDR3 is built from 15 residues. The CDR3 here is CASSLVGQLNTEAFF. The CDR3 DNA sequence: TGTGCCAGCAGCTTAGTGGGACAGCTGAACACTGAAGCTTTCTTT.

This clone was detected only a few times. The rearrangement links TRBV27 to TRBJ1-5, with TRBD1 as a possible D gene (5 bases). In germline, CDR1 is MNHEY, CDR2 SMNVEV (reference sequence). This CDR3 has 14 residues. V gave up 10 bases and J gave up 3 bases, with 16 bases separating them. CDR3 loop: CATSRGSPNQPQHF. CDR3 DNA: TGTGCCACTTCTCGGGGCAGCCCCAATCAGCCCCAGCATTTT.

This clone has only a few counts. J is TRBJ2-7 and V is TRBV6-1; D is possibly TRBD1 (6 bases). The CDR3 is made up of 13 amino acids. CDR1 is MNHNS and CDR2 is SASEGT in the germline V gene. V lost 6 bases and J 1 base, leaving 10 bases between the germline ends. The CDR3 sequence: CASSLTGSYEQYF. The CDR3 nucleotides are TGTGCCAGCAGCTTGACAGGTTCCTACGAGCAGTACTTC.

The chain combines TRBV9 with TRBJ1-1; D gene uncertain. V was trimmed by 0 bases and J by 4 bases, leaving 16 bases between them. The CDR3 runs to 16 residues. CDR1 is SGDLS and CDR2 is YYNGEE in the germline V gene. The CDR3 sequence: CASSVDPLGRSTEAFF. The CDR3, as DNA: TGTGCCAGCAGCGTAGATCCACTGGGGAGGAGCACTGAAGCTTTCTTT.

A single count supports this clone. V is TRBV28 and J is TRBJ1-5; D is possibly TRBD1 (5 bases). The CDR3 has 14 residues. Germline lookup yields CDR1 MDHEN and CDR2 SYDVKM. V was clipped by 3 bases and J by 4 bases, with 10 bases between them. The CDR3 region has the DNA TGTGCCAGCAGTTTTCGACAGAATAATCAGCCCCAGCATTTT. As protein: CASSFRQNNQPQHF.

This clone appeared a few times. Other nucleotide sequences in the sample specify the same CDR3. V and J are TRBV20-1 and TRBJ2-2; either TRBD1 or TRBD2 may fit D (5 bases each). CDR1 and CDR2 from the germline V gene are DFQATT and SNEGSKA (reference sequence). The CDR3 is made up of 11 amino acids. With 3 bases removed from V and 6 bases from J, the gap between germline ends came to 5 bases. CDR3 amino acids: CSARGAGELFF. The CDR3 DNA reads TGCAGTGCTAGGGGGGCCGGGGAGCTGTTTTTT.

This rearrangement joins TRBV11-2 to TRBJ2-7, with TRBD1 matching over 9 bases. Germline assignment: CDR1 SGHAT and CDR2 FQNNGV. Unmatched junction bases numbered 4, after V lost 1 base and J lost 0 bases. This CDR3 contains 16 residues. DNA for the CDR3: TGTGCCAGCAGCTTAGGGACAGGGGCCCTCTCCTACGAGCAGTACTTC. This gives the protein CASSLGTGALSYEQYF.

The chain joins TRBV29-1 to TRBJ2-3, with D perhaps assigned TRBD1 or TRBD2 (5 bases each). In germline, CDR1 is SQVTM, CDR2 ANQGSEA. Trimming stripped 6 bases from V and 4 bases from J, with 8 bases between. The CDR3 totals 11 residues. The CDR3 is CSVRGADTQYF. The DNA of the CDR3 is TGCAGCGTCCGAGGGGCAGATACGCAGTATTTT.

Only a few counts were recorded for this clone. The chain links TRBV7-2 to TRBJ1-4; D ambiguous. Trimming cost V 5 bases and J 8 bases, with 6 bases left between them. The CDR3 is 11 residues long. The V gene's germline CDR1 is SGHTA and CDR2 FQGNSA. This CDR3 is CASSISEKLFF. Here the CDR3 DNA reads TGTGCCAGCAGCATCAGCGAAAAACTGTTTTTT.

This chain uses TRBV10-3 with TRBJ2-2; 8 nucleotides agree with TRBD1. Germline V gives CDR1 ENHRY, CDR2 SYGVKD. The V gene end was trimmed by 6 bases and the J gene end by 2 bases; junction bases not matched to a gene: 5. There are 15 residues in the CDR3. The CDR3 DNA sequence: TGTGCCATCAGGGCGGACAGGGTTAACACCGGGGAGCTGTTTTTT. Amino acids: CAIRADRVNTGELFF.

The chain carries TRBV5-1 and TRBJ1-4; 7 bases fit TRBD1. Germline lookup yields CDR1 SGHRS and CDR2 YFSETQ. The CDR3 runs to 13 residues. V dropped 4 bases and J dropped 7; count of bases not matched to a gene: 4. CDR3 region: CASSGTAVEKLFF. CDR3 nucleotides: TGCGCCAGCAGCGGGACAGCGGTTGAAAAACTGTTTTTT.

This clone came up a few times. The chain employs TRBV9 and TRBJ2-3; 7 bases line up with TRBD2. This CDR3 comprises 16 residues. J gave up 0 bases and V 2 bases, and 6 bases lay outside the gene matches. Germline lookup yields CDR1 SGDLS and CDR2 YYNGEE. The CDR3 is CASSVRLALSTDTQYF. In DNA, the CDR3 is TGTGCCAGCAGCGTCAGACTAGCTCTGAGCACAGATACGCAGTATTTT.

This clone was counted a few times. The CDR3 is CASSLALAGGYQETQYF. The CDR3 DNA reads TGTGCCAGCAGCTTAGCACTAGCGGGAGGGTATCAGGAGACCCAGTACTTC. The chain recombines TRBV7-2 with TRBJ2-5, with 13 nucleotides matching TRBD2. The length of the CDR3 is 17 residues. V dropped 0 bases and J dropped 5; count of bases not matched to a gene: 6. Looked up from germline, CDR1 is SGHTA and CDR2 is FQGNSA.

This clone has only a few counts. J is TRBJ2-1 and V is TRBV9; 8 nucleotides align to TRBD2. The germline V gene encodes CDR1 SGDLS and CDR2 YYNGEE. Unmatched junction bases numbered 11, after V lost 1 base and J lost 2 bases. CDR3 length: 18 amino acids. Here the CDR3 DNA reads TGTGCCAGCAGCGTAAACCCCCAAGCGGGAGAAACCTACAATGAGCAGTTCTTC. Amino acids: CASSVNPQAGETYNEQFF.

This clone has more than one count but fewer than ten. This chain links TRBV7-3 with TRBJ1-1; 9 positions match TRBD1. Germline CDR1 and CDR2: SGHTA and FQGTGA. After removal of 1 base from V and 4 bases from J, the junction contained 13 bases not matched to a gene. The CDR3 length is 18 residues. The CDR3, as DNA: TGTGCCAGCAGCTTAAAAACCGGGACAGGGAATAGGGGCACTGAAGCTTTCTTT. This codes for CASSLKTGTGNRGTEAFF.

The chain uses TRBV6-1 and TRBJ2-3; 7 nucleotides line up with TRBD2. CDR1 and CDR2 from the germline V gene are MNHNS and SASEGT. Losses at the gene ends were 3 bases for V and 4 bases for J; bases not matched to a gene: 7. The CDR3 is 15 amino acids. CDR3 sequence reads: CASSEGRGRADTQYF. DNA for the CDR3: TGTGCCAGCAGTGAGGGGAGGGGCAGGGCAGATACGCAGTATTTT.

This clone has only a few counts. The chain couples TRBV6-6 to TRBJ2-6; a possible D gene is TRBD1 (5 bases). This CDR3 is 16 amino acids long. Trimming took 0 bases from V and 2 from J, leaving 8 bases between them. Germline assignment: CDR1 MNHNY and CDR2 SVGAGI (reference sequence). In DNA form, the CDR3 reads TGTGCCAGCAGTTACTCAGCAGGGACTGGGGCCAACGTCCTGACTTTC. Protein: CASSYSAGTGANVLTF.

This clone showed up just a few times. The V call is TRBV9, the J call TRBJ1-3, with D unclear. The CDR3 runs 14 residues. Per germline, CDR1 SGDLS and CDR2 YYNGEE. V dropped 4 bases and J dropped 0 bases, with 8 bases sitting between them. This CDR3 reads CASSRKDSGNTIYF. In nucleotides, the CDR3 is TGTGCCAGCAGCAGGAAAGACTCTGGAAACACCATATATTTT.

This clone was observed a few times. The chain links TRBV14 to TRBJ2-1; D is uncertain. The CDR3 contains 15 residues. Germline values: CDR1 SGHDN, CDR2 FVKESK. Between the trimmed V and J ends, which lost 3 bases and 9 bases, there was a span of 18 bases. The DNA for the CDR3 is TGTGCCAGCAGCCACCGAAGCCCCGTCCTTGGTGAGCAGTTCTTC. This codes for CASSHRSPVLGEQFF. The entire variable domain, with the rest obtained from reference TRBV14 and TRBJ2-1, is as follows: EAGVTQFPSHSVIEKGQTVTLRCDPISGHDNLYWYRRVMGKEIKFLLHFVKESKQDESGMPNNRFLAERTGGTYSTLKVQPAELEDSGVYFCASSHRSPVLGEQFFGPGTRLTVL.

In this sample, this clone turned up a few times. The CDR3 spells CASSRGLGLAATTDTQYF. In DNA form, the CDR3 reads TGTGCCAGCAGCCGCGGATTGGGGCTAGCGGCAACCACAGATACGCAGTATTTT. V gene TRBV7-9 combines with J gene TRBJ2-3, with TRBD2 matching over 7 bases. Germline-derived CDR1 and CDR2 are SEHNR and FQNEAQ (reference sequence). The trim removed 5 bases at V and 2 bases at J, leaving 16 bases unmatched. The CDR3 sequence is 18 residues long.

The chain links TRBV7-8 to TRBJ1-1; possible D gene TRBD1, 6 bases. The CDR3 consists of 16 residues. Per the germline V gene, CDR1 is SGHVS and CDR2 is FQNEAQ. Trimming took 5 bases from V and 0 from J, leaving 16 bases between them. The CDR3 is CASSARGPSLNTEAFF. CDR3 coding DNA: TGTGCCAGCAGCGCCCGGGGGCCCTCTTTGAACACTGAAGCTTTCTTT.

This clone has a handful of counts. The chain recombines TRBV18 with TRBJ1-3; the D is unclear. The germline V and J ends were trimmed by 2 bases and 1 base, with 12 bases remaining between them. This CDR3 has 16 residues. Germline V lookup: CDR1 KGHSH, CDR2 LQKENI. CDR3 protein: CASSPEISTSGNTIYF. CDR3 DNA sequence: TGTGCCAGCTCACCAGAGATTTCTACGTCTGGAAACACCATATATTTT.

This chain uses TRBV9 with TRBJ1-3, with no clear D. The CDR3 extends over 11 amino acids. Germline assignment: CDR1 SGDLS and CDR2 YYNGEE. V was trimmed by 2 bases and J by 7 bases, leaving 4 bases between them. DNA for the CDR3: TGTGCCAGCAGCGTGAGTAACACCATATATTTT. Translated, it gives CASSVSNTIYF.

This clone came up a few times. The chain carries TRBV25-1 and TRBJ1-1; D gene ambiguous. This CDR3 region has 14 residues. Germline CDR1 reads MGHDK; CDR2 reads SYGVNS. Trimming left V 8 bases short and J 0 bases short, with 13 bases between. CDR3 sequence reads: CASRPPSMNTEAFF. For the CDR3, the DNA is TGTGCCAGCCGACCCCCGAGCATGAACACTGAAGCTTTCTTT.

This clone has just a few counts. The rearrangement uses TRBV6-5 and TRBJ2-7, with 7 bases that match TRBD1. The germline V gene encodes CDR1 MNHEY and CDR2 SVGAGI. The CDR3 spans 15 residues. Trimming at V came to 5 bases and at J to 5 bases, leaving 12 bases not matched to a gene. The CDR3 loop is CASSRRQGRLDEQYF. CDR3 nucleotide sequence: TGTGCCAGCAGTCGACGACAGGGACGGTTAGACGAGCAGTACTTC.